The clone carrying this TCR beta chain was detected only once. Trimming took 0 bases from V and 7 from J; bases not matched to a gene: 6. CDR1 SGHKS and CDR2 YYEKEE come from the germline V gene (reference sequence). This CDR3 is built from 14 residues. The data were obtained in a study of blood T cell repertoires in COVID-19. Across the whole study: The United States, Italy and Spain provided the acute and convalescent COVID-19 samples. T cells, B-cell-depleted T cells, or PBMCs supplied cDNA or gDNA.

In the authors' methods: For nucleated cells, counts were estimated from reference gene primer amplification. Sequencing was performed with immunoSEQ multiplex PCR; in TCRdb, only in-frame clones are kept and a portion is missing. That table supplies the V and J calls and clone size; D and trimming were determined from the DNA. The sample holds a few hundred thousand clones, about nine tenths seen once. Followed longitudinally, the Seattle patients had been enrolled during active infection. The source is a woman between 45 and 65 years old with COVID-19, enrolled during active disease. Sample: peripheral blood. V and J are TRBV5-5 and TRBJ2-5, with TRBD2 matching over 7 bases. The CDR3, as DNA: TGTGCCAGCAGCTTGGAGGGCGGGAGAGCGACCCAGTACTTC. It is translated as CASSLEGGRATQYF.